The sequence of this TCR beta chain was determined in a study of blood T cells in healthy people across ages. Germline V lookup: CDR1 SGHRS, CDR2 YFSETQ. The germline V and J ends were trimmed by 4 bases and 4 bases, with 11 bases remaining between them. The CDR3 has 13 residues. The use of a sample-barcoded 5' primer and a J-beta primer mix characterized a second PCR of about 6 to 12 cycles. Tags on each cDNA molecule came from a template-switch adaptor with 12 random nucleotides. A single record per CDR3 protein comes from TCRdb applying MiXCR to the 5' RACE reads. The sample carries around 870,000 distinct CDR3 sequences, more than 25% recorded once. General study results and limits: Any conclusive comparison of naive versus antigen-experienced cells was prevented by using unsorted PBMCs. Across the age range, TCR beta diversity per million T cells fell in a roughly linear way.

This clonotype occurred many times. Antigen: not known. Material for sequencing was blood. The TCR sequence derives from a woman older than 75 in good health. The V call is TRBV5-1, the J call TRBJ2-5; D not certain. CDR3 sequence: CASSHPSGETQYF. CDR3 DNA sequence: TGCGCCAGCAGCCACCCGTCCGGAGAGACCCAGTACTTC. The full variable domain, rest sourced from reference TRBV5-1 and TRBJ2-5, is KAGVTQTPRYLIKTRGQQVTLSCSPISGHRSVSWYQQTPGQGLQFLFEYFSETQRNKGNFPGRFSGRQFSNSRSEMNVSTLELGDSALYLCASSHPSGETQYFGPGTRLLVL.